This T cell receptor (beta chain) came from a study of shared clonotypes between healthy human individuals. This CDR3 is built from 11 residues. Trimming took 5 bases from V and 3 from J, leaving 6 bases between them. CDR1 and CDR2 (germline): SGDLS, YYNGEE. Concerning this clone: Other nucleotide sequences from this sample produce the same CDR3.

Authors' processing steps: Junction-only sequences without quality scores came from ImmunoSEQ, so filtering differed. Method: immunoSEQ multiplex PCR; TCRdb's copy keeps in-frame clones and lacks some. V and J calls and clone size are given by that table; D and trimming were obtained from the DNA. This table has 2 million to 2.5 million clones, under 97% appearing once. The sequenced sample was naive CD4+ T cells sorted from blood. Subset meaning: CD45RA+ positively selected. This TCR was sampled from a man younger than 35 in good health. V gene TRBV9 combines with J gene TRBJ2-7; tentative D call: TRBD2 (5 bases). CDR3 sequence reads: CASSRGYEQYF. The CDR3 DNA is TGTGCCAGCAGTCGGGGCTACGAGCAGTACTTC.